The 7 T cell receptor beta chains presented below share a single source sample, sequenced in a study of Ad26.COV2.S vaccination and SARS-CoV-2 variants. Treatment specified: over 15 received Ad26.COV2.S at low or high dose, single or two shots; 5 received placebo; per-sample allocation not given. On day 63 after the first injection, vaccine and placebo recipients gave samples. Clones were sequenced by immunoSEQ multiplex PCR, and TCRdb holds only the in-frame ones, with some missing. The sample lists some 520,000 clones, around nine tenths occurring once. The sample was peripheral blood, taken in a trial of Ad26.COV2.S vaccine versus placebo. The receptors stem from a person between 18 and 60 years old who received the Ad26.COV2.S COVID-19 vaccine or a placebo.

Only one count was recorded for this clone. The V and J genes are TRBV19 and TRBJ2-1, with 8 bases matching TRBD1. Trimming took 7 bases from V and 6 from J; bases not matched to a gene: 8. CDR1 is LNHDA, CDR2 SQIVND, per germline (reference sequence). The CDR3 length is 14 residues. The DNA of the CDR3 is TGTGCCAGTACCCGACAGGGGCGCGCCAATGAGCAGTTCTTC. The encoded protein is CASTRQGRANEQFF.

As DNA, the CDR3 is TGTGCCAGCAGCTTGGGAGACAGGGCTATCAGCTATGGCTACACCTTC. The encoded protein is CASSLGDRAISYGYTF. The chain links TRBV5-6 to TRBJ1-2, with 7 bases identical to TRBD1. Per the germline V gene, CDR1 is SGHDT and CDR2 is YYEEEE. The CDR3 is 16 residues long. J lost 4 bases, V lost 0 bases, and 9 bases had no gene match.

The genes are TRBV19 and TRBJ1-2; D gene ambiguous. Germline V gene sequence: CDR1 LNHDA, CDR2 SQIVND (reference sequence). This CDR3 is 12 amino acids long. The V end lost 3 bases, the J end lost 11 bases, and 13 bases lay between the germline ends. CDR3 residues: CASSIAGAHYTF. CDR3 nucleotide sequence: TGTGCCAGTAGTATTGCAGGCGCCCATTACACCTTC.

This clone has ten or more counts. The V and J genes are TRBV19 and TRBJ1-6; D call uncertain. CDR3 length: 16 residues. V shed 5 bases and J shed 9 bases, with 20 bases lying between them. Germline V gene sequence: CDR1 LNHDA, CDR2 SQIVND (reference sequence). CDR3: CASSFGLDSYGSPLHF. For the CDR3, the DNA is TGTGCCAGTAGTTTCGGACTGGATTCCTATGGTTCACCCCTCCACTTT.

The V gene is TRBV6-6, the J gene TRBJ1-2; the D gene is possibly TRBD1 (5 bases). The CDR3 totals 15 residues. CDR1 is MNHNY, CDR2 SVGAGI, per germline (reference sequence). Deletions cut 6 bases from V and 6 bases from J, with 20 bases between. The CDR3 coding sequence is TGTGCCAGCAGATCCGGGACCCTCTATAAGGATGGCTACACCTTC. This encodes CASRSGTLYKDGYTF.

As regards this clone: Mismatch with germline at one junction end may stem from a read error. The chain employs TRBV24-1 and TRBJ1-5; 11 nucleotides match TRBD1. Germline CDR1 reads KGHDR; CDR2 reads SFDVKD. The CDR3 has 16 amino acids. The CDR3 region is CATSERRTGGNEPQHF. The CDR3 DNA is TGTGCCACCAGTGAACGTCGGACAGGGGGCAATGAGCCCCAGCATTTT.

This clone was counted ten times or more. The sample holds other DNA sequences that translate to the same CDR3. The chain recombines TRBV6-5 with TRBJ1-5; D is undetermined. This CDR3 has 13 residues. With 6 bases removed from V and 2 bases from J, the gap between germline ends came to 8 bases. The germline gives CDR1 MNHEY, CDR2 SVGAGI. Here the CDR3 DNA reads TGTGCCAGCAGCAGCGGGGGCAATCAGCCCCAGCATTTT. Translation gives CASSSGGNQPQHF.